The entry below gives a single TCR beta chain sequence along with its context. Its antigen is currently unknown. The time point is: week 47, end of study. Vaccination used 300 ug of mutant IDH1 20-mer peptide per dose, with topical imiquimod. Assay used: immunoSEQ multiplex PCR; TCRdb lists only in-frame clones, some missing. The data contain tens of thousands of clones, roughly 80% of them singletons. Trimming removed 5 bases from V and 7 bases from J, with 14 bases in between. The CDR3 sequence is 14 residues long. Germline V gene sequence: CDR1 MNHEY, CDR2 SVGAGI. These data are taken from a study of a mutant IDH1 vaccine in newly diagnosed glioma.

The specimen was PBMCs, collected from a glioma patient whose treatment included an IDH1 peptide vaccine. The sequence derives from a man younger than 30 with glioma. Some clones in this sample may be carry-over from other donors' samples. The rearrangement joins TRBV6-5 to TRBJ1-4; D not resolved. CDR3 DNA sequence: TGTGCCAGCAGTATGACCCCGCTGGGTGAAAAACTGTTTTTT. As protein: CASSMTPLGEKLFF.